A selection of T cell receptor beta chains follows, all from one sample in a study of blood T cell repertoires in COVID-19. The assay was immunoSEQ multiplex PCR, and TCRdb's table has in-frame clones only and misses some. This sample carries some 100,000 clones, around 86% of them seen once, and the ten largest clones take 10%. The sequencing sample was made of peripheral blood. The receptors stem from a man aged 50-60 years with acute or convalescent COVID-19. CDR3s include the opening cysteine and the closing phenylalanine or tryptophan. A D gene is named only where the DNA matches it firmly. Where a row states a size, it is once, few, many or the class of an expanded clone; other rows omit it.

cdr3_length	v_call	clone_size	d_call	j_call	cdr3_nt	cdr3_aa
12	TRBV19	-	-	TRBJ1-5	TGTGCCAGTACGGCAGGATATCAGCCCCAGCATTTT	CASTAGYQPQHF
12	TRBV18	-	TRBD1	TRBJ2-2	TGTGCCAGCTCGACAGGGACCGGGGAGCTGTTTTTT	CASSTGTGELFF
17	TRBV27	-	-	TRBJ1-4	TGTGCCAGCAGCCTCAGAAACCGGGGGAGTACTAATGAAAAACTGTTTTTT	CASSLRNRGSTNEKLFF
15	TRBV7-2	few	TRBD1	TRBJ1-3	TGTGCCAGCAGCTCCGGGACAGGGGTTGGAAACACCATATATTTT	CASSSGTGVGNTIYF
14	TRBV5-8	once	-	TRBJ1-2	TGTGCCAGCAGCGCACAGGGAACACACTATGGCTACACCTTC	CASSAQGTHYGYTF
13	TRBV6-1	-	-	TRBJ1-2	TGTGCCAGCAGTGAAGCTAGCGTTTATGGCTACACCTTC	CASSEASVYGYTF
16	TRBV10-1	few	-	TRBJ1-5	TGCGCCAGCAGTGAACGGGGAGGGACTATAAATCAGCCCCAGCATTTT	CASSERGGTINQPQHF
16	TRBV7-2	few	TRBD1	TRBJ1-3	TGTGCCAGCAGCCATACCTCAGGGGGCTCTGGAAACACCATATATTTT	CASSHTSGGSGNTIYF
16	TRBV12-5	-	-	TRBJ1-1	TGTGCTAGTGGTCCACCTCGGGACACCTTTAACACTGAAGCTTTCTTT	CASGPPRDTFNTEAFF
17	TRBV4-1	-	-	TRBJ1-6	TGCGCCAGCAGCCAAGAGGTACTTAAAGCTCGCGATTCACCCCTCCACTTT	CASSQEVLKARDSPLHF
12	TRBV7-2	many	-	TRBJ2-4	TGTGCCAGCAGCTTAGGAGGGTCGTCTAAGGATTTC	CASSLGGSSKDF
12	TRBV2	-	TRBD2	TRBJ2-1	TGTGCCAGCAGCACTAGCGCTCGAGTCCAGTTCTTC	CASSTSARVQFF
16	TRBV28	-	TRBD2	TRBJ2-1	TGTGCCAGCAGCTCGACTAGCGGGAGGCCCTACAATGAGCAGTTCTTC	CASSSTSGRPYNEQFF
12	TRBV2	-	TRBD1	TRBJ1-2	TGTGCCAGCAGCTGGACAGGCCCTCAGCGCACCTTC	CASSWTGPQRTF
15	TRBV6-5	-	TRBD1	TRBJ1-2	TGTGCCAGCATGACCCGGGACAGTGGGAACTATGGCTACACCTTC	CASMTRDSGNYGYTF
15	TRBV5-1	-	-	TRBJ2-2	TGCGCCAGCAGGCCGGGGGAGGACGAAACCGGGGAGCTGTTTTTT	CASRPGEDETGELFF
13	TRBV29-1	-	TRBD1	TRBJ1-2	TGCAGCGTTTTCGGGACAGGGGCCTATGGCTACACCTTC	CSVFGTGAYGYTF
13	TRBV21-1	-	-	TRBJ2-5	TGTGCCAGCAGCATTAGGGGGCTGGAGACCCAGTACTTC	CASSIRGLETQYF
13	TRBV7-3	-	-	TRBJ1-1	TGTGCCAGCAGCTTAGTGGCGAACACTGAAGCTTTCTTT	CASSLVANTEAFF
14	TRBV5-1	-	TRBD1	TRBJ1-2	TGCGCCAGCAGCGTGGGACAGGGCCCCTATGGCTACACCTTC	CASSVGQGPYGYTF